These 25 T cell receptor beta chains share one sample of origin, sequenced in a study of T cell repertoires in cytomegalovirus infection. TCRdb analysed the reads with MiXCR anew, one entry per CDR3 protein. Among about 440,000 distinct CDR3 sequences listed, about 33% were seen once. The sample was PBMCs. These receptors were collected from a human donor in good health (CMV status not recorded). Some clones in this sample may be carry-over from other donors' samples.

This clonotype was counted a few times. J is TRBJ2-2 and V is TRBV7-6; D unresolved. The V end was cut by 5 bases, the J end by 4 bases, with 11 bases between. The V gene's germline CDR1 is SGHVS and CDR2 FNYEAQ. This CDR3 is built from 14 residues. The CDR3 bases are TGTGCCAGCAGCCCCCCGCAGAGCACCGGGGAGCTGTTTTTT. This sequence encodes CASSPPQSTGELFF.

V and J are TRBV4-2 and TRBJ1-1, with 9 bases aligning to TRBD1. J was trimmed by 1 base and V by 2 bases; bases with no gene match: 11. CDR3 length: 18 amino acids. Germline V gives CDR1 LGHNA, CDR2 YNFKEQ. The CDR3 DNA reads TGTGCCAGCAGCCAACCACCGACAGGGGGTCTACAGAACACTGAAGCTTTCTTT. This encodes CASSQPPTGGLQNTEAFF.

The CDR3, as DNA: TGTGCCAGCAGCCAGCTGGCTAGCGACACCGGGGAGCTGTTTTTT. This sequence encodes CASSQLASDTGELFF. This chain uses TRBV4-2 with TRBJ2-2; tentative D call: TRBD2 (6 bases). The V end was cut by 3 bases, the J end by 3 bases, with 11 bases between. CDR3 length: 15 residues. Per the germline V gene, CDR1 is LGHNA and CDR2 is YNFKEQ.

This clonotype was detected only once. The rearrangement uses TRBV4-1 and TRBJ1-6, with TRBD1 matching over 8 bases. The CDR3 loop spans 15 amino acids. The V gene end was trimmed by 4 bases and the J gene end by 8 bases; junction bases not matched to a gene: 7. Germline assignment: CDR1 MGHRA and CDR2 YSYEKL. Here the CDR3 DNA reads TGCGCCAGCAGCCCTGGGACAGGAGGGCATTCACCCCTCCACTTT. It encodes CASSPGTGGHSPLHF.

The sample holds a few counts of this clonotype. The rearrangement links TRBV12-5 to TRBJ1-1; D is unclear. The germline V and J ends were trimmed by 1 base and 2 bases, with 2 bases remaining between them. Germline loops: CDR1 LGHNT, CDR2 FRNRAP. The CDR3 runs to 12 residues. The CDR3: CASGLENTEAFF. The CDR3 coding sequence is TGTGCTAGTGGTTTGGAAAACACTGAAGCTTTCTTT.

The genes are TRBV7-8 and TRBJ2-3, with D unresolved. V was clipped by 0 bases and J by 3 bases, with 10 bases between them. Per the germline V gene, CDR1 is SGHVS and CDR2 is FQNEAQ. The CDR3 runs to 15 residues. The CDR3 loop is CASSLAAYTTDTQYF. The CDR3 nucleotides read TGTGCCAGCAGCTTAGCGGCATATACTACAGATACGCAGTATTTT.

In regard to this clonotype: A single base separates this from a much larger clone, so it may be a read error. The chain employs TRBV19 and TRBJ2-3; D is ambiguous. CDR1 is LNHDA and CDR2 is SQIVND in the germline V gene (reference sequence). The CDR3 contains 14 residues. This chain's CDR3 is CTSSIGRNTDTQYF. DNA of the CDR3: TGTACCAGTAGTATAGGCAGAAACACAGATACGCAGTATTTT.

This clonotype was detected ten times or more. In DNA, the CDR3 is TGTGCCAGCAGTTACTTAGGGGTCACAGATACGCAGTATTTT. Translation: CASSYLGVTDTQYF. V and J are TRBV6-2 or TRBV6-3 and TRBJ2-3, with D maybe TRBD1 (5 bases). Germline loops: CDR1 MNHEY, CDR2 SVGEGT. Trimming removed 1 base from V and 2 bases from J, with 7 bases in between. The CDR3 loop spans 14 amino acids.

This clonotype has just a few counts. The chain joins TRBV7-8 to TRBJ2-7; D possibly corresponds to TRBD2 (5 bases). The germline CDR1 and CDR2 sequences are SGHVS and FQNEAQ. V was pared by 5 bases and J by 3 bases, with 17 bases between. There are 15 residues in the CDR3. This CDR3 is CASSPTRTSYYEQYF. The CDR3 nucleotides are TGTGCCAGCAGCCCCACCAGGACTTCGTACTACGAGCAGTACTTC. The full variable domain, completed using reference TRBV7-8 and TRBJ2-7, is GAGVSQSPRYKVAKRGQDVALRCDPISGHVSLFWYQQALGQGPEFLTYFQNEAQLDKSGLPSDRFFAERPEGSVSTLKIQRTQQEDSAVYLCASSPTRTSYYEQYFGPGTRLTVT.

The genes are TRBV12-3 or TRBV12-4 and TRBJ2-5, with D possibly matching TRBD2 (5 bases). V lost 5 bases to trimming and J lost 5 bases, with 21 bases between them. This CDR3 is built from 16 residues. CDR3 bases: TGTGCCAGCAGTCCTCAAAAACCGGTTAGAGGGGAGACCCAGTACTTC. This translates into CASSPQKPVRGETQYF.

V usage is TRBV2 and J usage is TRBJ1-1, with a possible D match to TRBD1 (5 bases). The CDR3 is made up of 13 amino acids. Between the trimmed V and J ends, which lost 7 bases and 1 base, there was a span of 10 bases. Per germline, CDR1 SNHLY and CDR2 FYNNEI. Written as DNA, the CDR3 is TGTGCCAGCAAGCGACAGACGAACACTGAAGCTTTCTTT. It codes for CASKRQTNTEAFF. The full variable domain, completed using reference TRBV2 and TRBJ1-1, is EPEVTQTPSHQVTQMGQEVILRCVPISNHLYFYWYRQILGQKVEFLVSFYNNEISEKSEIFDDQFSVERPDGSNFTLKIRSTKLEDSAMYFCASKRQTNTEAFFGQGTRLTVV.

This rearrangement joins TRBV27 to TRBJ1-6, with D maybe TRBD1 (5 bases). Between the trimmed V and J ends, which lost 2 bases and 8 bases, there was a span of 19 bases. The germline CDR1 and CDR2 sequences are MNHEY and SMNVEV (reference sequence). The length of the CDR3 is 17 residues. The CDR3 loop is CASSLAPLQVGDSPLHF. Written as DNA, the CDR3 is TGTGCCAGCAGTTTAGCACCGCTACAGGTGGGGGATTCACCCCTCCACTTT.

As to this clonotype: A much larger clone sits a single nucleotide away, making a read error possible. CDR3 amino acids: CASIEFETDRVNSPLHF. Here the CDR3 DNA reads TGTGCCAGCATCGAGTTTGAGACCGACAGGGTTAATTCACCCCTCCACTTT. The chain is built from TRBV6-1 and TRBJ1-6; TRBD1 matches 7 bases. CDR3 size: 17 residues. With V trimmed by 7 bases and J by 6 bases, 15 bases remained unmatched. Germline CDR1 is MNHNS and CDR2 is SASEGT.

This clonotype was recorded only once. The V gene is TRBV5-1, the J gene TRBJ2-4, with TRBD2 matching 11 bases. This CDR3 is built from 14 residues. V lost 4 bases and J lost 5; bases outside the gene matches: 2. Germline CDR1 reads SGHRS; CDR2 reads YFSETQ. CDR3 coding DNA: TGCGCCAGCAGCGCGGGACTAGCGGAAAACATTCAGTACTTC. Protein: CASSAGLAENIQYF.

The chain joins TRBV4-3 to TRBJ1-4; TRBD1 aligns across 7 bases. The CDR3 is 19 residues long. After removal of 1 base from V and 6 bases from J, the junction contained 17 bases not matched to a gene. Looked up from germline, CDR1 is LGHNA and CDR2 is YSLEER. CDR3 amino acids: CASSQVFVEGALDDEKLFF. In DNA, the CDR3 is TGCGCCAGCAGCCAAGTCTTTGTGGAGGGGGCGCTGGACGATGAAAAACTGTTTTTT.

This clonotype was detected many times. The CDR3 nucleotides are TGTGCCAGCAGCTCAAGACAGGGACGGGAGACCCAGTACTTC. It is translated as CASSSRQGRETQYF. This chain links TRBV7-9 with TRBJ2-5, with 7 bases fitting TRBD1. The CDR3 is 14 residues long. In germline, CDR1 is SEHNR, CDR2 FQNEAQ (reference sequence). V lost 4 bases and J lost 5; bases outside the gene matches: 7.

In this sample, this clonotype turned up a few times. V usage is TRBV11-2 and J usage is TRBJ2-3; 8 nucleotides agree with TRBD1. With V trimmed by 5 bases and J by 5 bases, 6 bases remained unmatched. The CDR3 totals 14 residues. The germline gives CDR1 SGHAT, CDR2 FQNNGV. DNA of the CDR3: TGTGCCAGCAGCACCCGGACAGGGCAAGATACGCAGTATTTT. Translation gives CASSTRTGQDTQYF.

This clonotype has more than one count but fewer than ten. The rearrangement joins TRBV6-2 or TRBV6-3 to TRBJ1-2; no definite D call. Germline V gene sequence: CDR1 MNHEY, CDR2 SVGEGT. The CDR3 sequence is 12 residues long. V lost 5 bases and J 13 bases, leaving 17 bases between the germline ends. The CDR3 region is CASSRGIPPSTF. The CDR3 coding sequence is TGTGCCAGCAGTCGTGGTATCCCTCCAAGCACCTTC.

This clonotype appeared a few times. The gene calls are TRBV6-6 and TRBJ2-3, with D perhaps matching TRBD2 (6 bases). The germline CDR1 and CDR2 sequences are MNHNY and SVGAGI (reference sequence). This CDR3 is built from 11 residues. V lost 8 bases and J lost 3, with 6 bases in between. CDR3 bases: TGTGCCAGCGGGGGGACAGATACGCAGTATTTT. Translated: CASGGTDTQYF.

Written as DNA, the CDR3 is TGTGCCAGCACCCGGGACCCCCGTGGCGGGGAGCTGTTTTTT. Translated, it gives CASTRDPRGGELFF. The V and J genes are TRBV6-8 and TRBJ2-2; the D gene could be TRBD1 or TRBD2 (5 bases each). Trimming stripped 7 bases from V and 7 bases from J, with 16 bases between. From germline, CDR1 is MNHGY and CDR2 SAAAGT. The CDR3 loop spans 14 amino acids.

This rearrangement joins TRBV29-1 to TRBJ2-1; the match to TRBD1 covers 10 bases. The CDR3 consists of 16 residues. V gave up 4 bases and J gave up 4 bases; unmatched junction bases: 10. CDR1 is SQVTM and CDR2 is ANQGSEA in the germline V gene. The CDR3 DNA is TGCAGCGTTGTGGCCCCCCGACAGGGGGCTTACAATGAGCAGTTCTTC. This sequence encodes CSVVAPRQGAYNEQFF.

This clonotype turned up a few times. This chain's CDR3 is CASSPHRGAQVDTEAFF. The CDR3, as DNA: TGTGCCAGCAGTCCCCACCGGGGGGCTCAAGTGGACACTGAAGCTTTCTTT. The J gene is TRBJ1-1, the V gene TRBV12-3 or TRBV12-4, with a weak D call TRBD1 (6 bases). The CDR3 contains 17 residues. V was clipped by 5 bases and J by 3 bases, with 22 bases between them.

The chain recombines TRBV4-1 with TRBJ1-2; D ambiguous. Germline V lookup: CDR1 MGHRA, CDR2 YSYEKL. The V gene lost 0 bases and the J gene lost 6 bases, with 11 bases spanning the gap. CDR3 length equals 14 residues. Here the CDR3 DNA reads TGCGCCAGCAGCCAAGATCATAGCGGGGATGGCTACACCTTC. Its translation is CASSQDHSGDGYTF.

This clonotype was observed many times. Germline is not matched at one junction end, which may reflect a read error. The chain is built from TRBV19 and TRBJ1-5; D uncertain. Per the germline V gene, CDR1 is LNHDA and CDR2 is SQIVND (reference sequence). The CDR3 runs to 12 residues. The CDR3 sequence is CASSISNQPQHF. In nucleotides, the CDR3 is TGTGCCAGCAGTATAAGCAATCAGCCCCAGCATTTT.

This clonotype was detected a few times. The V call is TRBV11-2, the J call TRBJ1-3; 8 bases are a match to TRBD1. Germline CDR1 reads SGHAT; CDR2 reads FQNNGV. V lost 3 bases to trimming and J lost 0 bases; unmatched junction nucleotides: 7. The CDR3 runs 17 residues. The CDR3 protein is CASSLEPRGPSGNTIYF. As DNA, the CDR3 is TGTGCCAGCAGCTTGGAGCCCAGGGGGCCCTCTGGAAACACCATATATTTT.